One and the same sample provided the 32 T cell receptor beta chains below, sequenced in a study of T cells in women clearing cervical HPV infection. The method was immunoSEQ multiplex PCR; TCRdb's version includes in-frame clones alone and lacks a portion of them. The sample holds some 50,000 clones. Specimen: blood buffy coat. These receptor sequences come from a woman between 18 and 70 years old with a cervical HPV16 infection that either progressed to CIN3+ or cleared (not recorded which).

With respect to this clone: The DNA ends 3 residues before the CDR3 does, and the rest of the CDR3 is filled in from the germline J gene. The V and J genes are TRBV20-1 and TRBJ1-6; maybe TRBD1 (5 bases). V lost 3 bases and J lost 3, with 12 bases in between. Germline V gene data show CDR1 as DFQATT and CDR2 as SNEGSKA (reference sequence). The CDR3 has 15 amino acids. CDR3 in amino acids: CSASAEGNYNSPLHF. CDR3 DNA (partial): TGCAGTGCTAGTGCGGAGGGGAACTATAATTCACCC.

With regard to this clone: Coverage ceases 3 residues before the CDR3 finishes, and the germline J gene fills in the end. The chain has TRBV14 and TRBJ2-3, with D possibly being TRBD1 or TRBD2 (5 bases each). Germline V gene data show CDR1 as SGHDN and CDR2 as FVKESK. The CDR3 contains 15 residues. CDR3 loop: CASSQAREFQETQYF. The part of the CDR3 DNA that was read is TGTGCCAGCAGCCAAGCCAGGGAGTTCCAAGAGACG.

Comment on this clone: The CDR3 end lies 3 residues beyond the end of the read and is filled in from the germline J gene. The gene calls are TRBV19 and TRBJ2-1; TRBD1 matches at 8 bases. The CDR3 spans 17 residues. V shed 5 bases and J 4 bases; nucleotides not matched to a gene: 13. Germline CDR1 LNHDA, CDR2 SQIVND (reference sequence). CDR3 protein: CASSDQGADPWYNEQFF. The sequenced CDR3 bases are TGTGCCAGTAGTGACCAGGGGGCCGATCCTTGGTACAATGAG.

Remarks on this clone: Read data end 3 residues before the CDR3 end; the end is taken from the germline J gene. This chain uses TRBV16 with TRBJ2-2, with 7 bases identical to TRBD1. The length of the CDR3 is 15 residues. CDR1 KGHSY and CDR2 FQNENV come from the germline V gene. CDR3 residues: CASSQRGRGANVLFF. The sequenced CDR3 bases are TGTGCCAGCAGCCAGAGGGGGCGTGGGGCCAACGTG.

As concerns this clone: The read finishes 3 residues shy of the CDR3 end, and the germline J gene is used to complete it. The chain joins TRBV7-9 to TRBJ1-4, with D possibly matching TRBD1 (6 bases). CDR1 SEHNR and CDR2 FQNEAQ come from the germline V gene (reference sequence). The CDR3 totals 14 residues. The V end lost 7 bases, the J end lost 5 bases, and 14 bases lay between the germline ends. The sequenced part of the CDR3 DNA is TGTGCCAGCACCCCAGGGGCCCTGAATGAAAAA. The encoded protein is CASTPGALNEK. The CDR3 reads in full as CASTPGALNEKLFF.

Remarks on this clone: The CDR3 is cut off 3 residues early in the read; its end comes from the germline J gene. The V gene is TRBV7-8, the J gene TRBJ2-3; weak D call: TRBD1 (5 bases). The CDR3 length is 16 residues. The germline V gene has CDR1 SGHVS and CDR2 FQNEAQ. Between the trimmed V and J ends, which lost 5 bases and 0 bases, there was a span of 15 bases. CDR3 sequence reads: CASSPAFGASTDTQYF. The covered CDR3 bases are TGTGCCAGCAGCCCCGCCTTTGGGGCTAGCACAGATACG.

Note on this clone: The DNA ends 3 residues before the CDR3 does, and the rest of the CDR3 is filled in from the germline J gene. The V gene is TRBV7-3, the J gene TRBJ2-3; D might be TRBD2 (5 bases). Germline V gene sequence: CDR1 SGHTA, CDR2 FQGTGA. This CDR3 contains 15 residues. V was trimmed by 5 bases and J by 3 bases, leaving 15 bases between them. The CDR3 here is CASSLEGLGTDTQYF. The CDR3 bases that were read are TGTGCCAGCAGCCTCGAGGGCCTTGGTACAGATACG.

As for this clone: The sequence runs out 3 residues before the end of the CDR3; the remainder is reconstructed from the germline J gene. The chain has TRBV2 and TRBJ1-2; TRBD1 might be the D (5 bases). CDR3 length: 14 residues. The germline V gene encodes CDR1 SNHLY and CDR2 FYNNEI. V was shortened by 5 bases and J by 3 bases, with 13 bases between the two germline ends. Incomplete CDR3 DNA: TGTGCCAGCAGTAGGGGATACGATGACTATGGC. Its translation is CASSRGYDDYG. The CDR3 as a whole reads CASSRGYDDYGYTF. Together with reference TRBV2 and TRBJ1-2, the CDR3 gives the full variable domain: EPEVTQTPSHQVTQMGQEVILRCVPISNHLYFYWYRQILGQKVEFLVSFYNNEISEKSEIFDDQFSVERPDGSNFTLKIRSTKLEDSAMYFCASSRGYDDYGYTFGSGTRLTVV.

As for this clone: Sequencing ends 3 residues short of the CDR3 end; the germline J gene provides the rest. The chain has TRBV18 and TRBJ2-2; possible D gene TRBD1, 6 bases. The CDR3 is made up of 17 amino acids. Trimming shortened V by 3 bases and J by 1 base, and 15 bases separated the two germline ends. Germline assignment: CDR1 KGHSH and CDR2 LQKENI. The CDR3 sequence is CASSPGRGLMNTGELFF. The sequenced CDR3 bases are TGTGCCAGCTCACCCGGAAGGGGGTTAATGAACACCGGGGAG.

About this clone itself: The CDR3 goes on 3 residues after the read ends, and that part is filled in from the germline J gene. The rearrangement links TRBV7-6 to TRBJ2-2; 9 bases line up with TRBD1. Per the germline V gene, CDR1 is SGHVS and CDR2 is FNYEAQ. V dropped 3 bases and J dropped 4; count of bases not matched to a gene: 3. The CDR3 runs 15 residues. The CDR3 reads CASSLGTGTTGELFF. CDR3 DNA (partial): TGTGCCAGCAGCTTGGGGACAGGGACCACCGGGGAG.

On this clone: The sequence runs out 3 residues before the end of the CDR3; the remainder is reconstructed from the germline J gene. The chain carries TRBV29-1 and TRBJ1-4; D possibly corresponds to TRBD1 (5 bases). This CDR3 is 15 amino acids long. Germline V gene data show CDR1 as SQVTM and CDR2 as ANQGSEA. The CDR3 here is CSVADGGSGANVLFF. CDR3 DNA (partial): TGCAGCGTTGCGGACGGCGGCTCTGGGGCCAACGTA.

As regards this clone: With the read ending 3 residues before the CDR3 end, the germline J gene is used to fill in that end. V usage is TRBV2 and J usage is TRBJ2-3; TRBD1 agrees at 7 bases. The germline CDR1 and CDR2 sequences are SNHLY and FYNNEI. The CDR3 covers 14 residues. The CDR3 spells CASTSWDSNQPQYF. The sequenced CDR3 bases are TGTGCCAGCACTTCGTGGGACAGCAATCAGCCG.

In regard to this clone: The read terminates 3 residues ahead of where the CDR3 ends, so the germline J gene completes it. The chain combines TRBV18 with TRBJ2-6; tentative D call: TRBD1 (6 bases). This CDR3 has 16 amino acids. Between the trimmed V and J ends, which lost 3 bases and 0 bases, there was a span of 9 bases. Germline assignment: CDR1 KGHSH and CDR2 LQKENI. This CDR3 reads CASSPSGASGANVLTF. The sequenced part of the CDR3 DNA is TGTGCCAGCTCACCGTCAGGGGCCTCTGGGGCCAACGTC. The variable domain in full, with the rest retrieved from reference TRBV18 and TRBJ2-6, is NAGVMQNPRHLVRRRGQEARLRCSPMKGHSHVYWYRQLPEEGLKFMVYLQKENIIDESGMPKERFSAEFPKEGPSILRIQQVVRGDSAAYFCASSPSGASGANVLTFGAGSRLTVL.

As regards this clone: Sequencing ends 3 residues short of the CDR3 end; the germline J gene provides the rest. The V call is TRBV5-4, the J call TRBJ2-2; D might be TRBD1 (6 bases). The CDR3 runs 16 residues. The germline CDR1 and CDR2 sequences are SGHNT and YYREEE (reference sequence). The V gene lost 1 base and the J gene lost 4 bases, with 14 bases spanning the gap. The CDR3 is CASSLSGGRGTGELFF. CDR3 DNA, as far as it was read: TGTGCCAGCAGCTTGTCTGGGGGCCGTGGCACCGGGGAG.

As concerns this clone: Read sequence stops 3 residues before the CDR3 end, and the germline J gene provides the missing end. V is TRBV7-6 and J is TRBJ2-5, with 16 bases identical to TRBD2. Germline CDR1 SGHVS, CDR2 FNYEAQ. The CDR3 contains 17 residues. V shed 5 bases, J shed 3 bases, and the junction held 6 bases outside the gene matches. CDR3 DNA, as far as it was read: TGTGCCAGCAGCAAGGGACTAGCGGGGGGGGGAGAAGAGACC. Protein sequence: CASSKGLAGGGEET. The whole CDR3 region reads CASSKGLAGGGEETQYF.

Comments on this clone: The observed sequence ends 3 residues before the CDR3 terminus, with the missing tail filled in from the germline J gene. The J gene is TRBJ1-5, the V gene TRBV19; 9 positions agree with TRBD1. Germline CDR1 and CDR2: LNHDA and SQIVND (reference sequence). This CDR3 is 15 amino acids long. Trimming took 6 bases from V and 5 from J; bases not matched to a gene: 8. CDR3 residues: CASSKGQGFDQPQHF. The covered CDR3 bases are TGTGCCAGTAGCAAAGGACAGGGGTTTGATCAGCCC.

To note about this clone: The read gets to within 3 residues of the CDR3 end, and the germline J gene fills in the rest. The chain is built from TRBV20-1 and TRBJ1-6, with 9 bases lining up with TRBD1. Germline values: CDR1 DFQATT, CDR2 SNEGSKA (reference sequence). The CDR3 sequence is 17 residues long. J gave up 5 bases and V 2 bases, and 10 bases lay outside the gene matches. The part of the CDR3 DNA that was read is TGCAGTGCTAGACCATCGGGACAGGGATTGAATAATTCACCC. Translating it yields CSARPSGQGLNNSP. The whole CDR3 sequence reads CSARPSGQGLNNSPLHF.

As concerns this clone: The read is 3 residues too short to cover the CDR3 end, so that end is filled in from the germline J gene. The V and J genes are TRBV12-3 or TRBV12-4 and TRBJ2-5; the D gene is possibly TRBD2 (6 bases). The CDR3 has 14 residues. Trimming removed 3 bases from V and 4 bases from J, with 12 bases in between. CDR3 residues: CASSFDSGRETQYF. Partial CDR3 DNA: TGTGCCAGCAGTTTCGATAGCGGAAGAGAGACC.

Regarding this clone: The read stops 3 residues short of the end of the CDR3; the missing end is completed from the germline J gene. This chain uses TRBV5-6 with TRBJ2-2; TRBD2 might be the D (7 bases). CDR1 and CDR2 (germline): SGHDT, YYEEEE. CDR3 length: 13 residues. The V and J ends lost 5 bases and 6 bases respectively, with 11 bases between them. This CDR3 reads CASRRGGAGELFF. CDR3 DNA (partial): TGTGCCAGCAGGAGGGGGGGCGCCGGGGAG.

Comment on this clone: The read is 3 residues too short to cover the CDR3 end, so that end is filled in from the germline J gene. The chain combines TRBV29-1 with TRBJ1-4, with D hard to call. V lost 2 bases and J lost 5, with 9 bases in between. Germline V gives CDR1 SQVTM, CDR2 ANQGSEA. The CDR3 length is 13 residues. CDR3 loop: CSVESRPNEKLFF. The covered CDR3 bases are TGCAGCGTTGAAAGCAGGCCGAATGAAAAA.

Details on this clone: The read halts 3 residues ahead of the CDR3 end, with the missing end drawn from the germline J gene. The chain couples TRBV19 to TRBJ1-1; a possible D gene is TRBD1 (6 bases). V was cut by 6 bases and J by 1 base, with 15 bases left in between. The CDR3 extends over 15 amino acids. Germline CDR1 and CDR2: LNHDA and SQIVND (reference sequence). The sequenced CDR3 bases are TGTGCCAGTAGAACCTACAGGGCCACGAACACTGAA. Protein product: CASRTYRATNTE. In full, the CDR3 reads CASRTYRATNTEAFF.

As concerns this clone: Read coverage stops 3 residues before the CDR3 terminus; the germline J gene supplies the remainder. The V gene is TRBV4-2, the J gene TRBJ2-2; TRBD2 matches 8 bases. The CDR3 covers 17 residues. V dropped 0 bases and J dropped 0; count of bases not matched to a gene: 3. Germline loops: CDR1 LGHNA, CDR2 YNFKEQ. The covered CDR3 bases are TGTGCCAGCAGCCAAGATGTCGGGGGGGCGAACACCGGGGAG. Translating gives CASSQDVGGANTGE. The CDR3 as a whole reads CASSQDVGGANTGELFF.

On this clone itself: The read is 3 residues too short to cover the CDR3 end, so that end is filled in from the germline J gene. This chain uses TRBV11-2 with TRBJ2-7, with 8 bases lining up with TRBD1. V was clipped by 1 base and J by 3 bases; unmatched bases: 5. The CDR3 has 15 residues. Germline V lookup: CDR1 SGHAT, CDR2 FQNNGV. The CDR3 reads CASSLGQGTGYEQYF. The part of the CDR3 DNA that was read is TGTGCCAGCAGCTTAGGACAGGGGACAGGCTACGAG.

Concerning this clone itself: Read coverage stops 3 residues before the CDR3 terminus; the germline J gene supplies the remainder. The chain is built from TRBV12-3 or TRBV12-4 and TRBJ2-2; D remains ambiguous. CDR3 length equals 16 residues. The V end lost 3 bases, the J end lost 0 bases, and 11 bases lay between the germline ends. Here the CDR3 reads CASSLFSPPNTGELFF. CDR3 bases read: TGTGCCAGCAGTTTGTTCAGTCCCCCGAACACCGGGGAG.

To note about this clone: The read finishes 3 residues shy of the CDR3 end, and the germline J gene is used to complete it. V gene TRBV5-1 combines with J gene TRBJ2-5; 13 bases align to TRBD2. The CDR3 runs 20 residues. Per germline, CDR1 SGHRS and CDR2 YFSETQ. The ends lost 0 bases at V and 2 bases at J; junction bases unmatched: 13. Incomplete CDR3 DNA: TGCGCCAGCAGCTTGGGAATTGTGGTGACTAGCGGGGGGCTACAAGAGACC. This gives the protein CASSLGIVVTSGGLQET. The CDR3 in full is CASSLGIVVTSGGLQETQYF. Full variable domain (rest looked up from reference TRBV5-1 and TRBJ2-5): KAGVTQTPRYLIKTRGQQVTLSCSPISGHRSVSWYQQTPGQGLQFLFEYFSETQRNKGNFPGRFSGRQFSNSRSEMNVSTLELGDSALYLCASSLGIVVTSGGLQETQYFGPGTRLLVL.

Turning to this clone: The read falls 3 residues short of the CDR3 end, and the missing part is taken from the germline J gene. The chain couples TRBV5-1 to TRBJ2-5; TRBD2 matches at 10 bases. The CDR3 totals 15 residues. Per germline, CDR1 SGHRS and CDR2 YFSETQ. V lost 5 bases, J lost 2 bases, and 6 bases stayed unmatched. CDR3 protein: CASSSAGGVQETQYF. The part of the CDR3 DNA that was read is TGCGCCAGCAGTTCAGCGGGGGGGGTACAAGAGACC.

Comments on this clone: The read is 3 residues too short to cover the CDR3 end, so that end is filled in from the germline J gene. The same CDR3 is also encoded by other DNA sequences in this sample. The chain is built from TRBV5-7 and TRBJ1-3, with TRBD1 as a possible D gene (5 bases). TRBV5-7 qualifies as an ORF whose function is uncertain. The CDR3 has 14 amino acids. Trimming took 4 bases from V and 3 from J, leaving 11 bases between them. CDR3 DNA, as far as it was read: TGTGCCAGCAGCAGGAGGGGTATTGGAAACACC. Its protein product is CASSRRGIGNT. The complete CDR3 sequence is CASSRRGIGNTIYF.

Note on this clone: The CDR3 end lies 3 residues beyond the end of the read and is filled in from the germline J gene. This rearrangement joins TRBV7-6 to TRBJ2-1; TRBD2 aligns across 13 bases. CDR1 and CDR2 (germline): SGHVS, FNYEAQ. This CDR3 region has 16 residues. J gave up 5 bases and V 6 bases, and 7 bases lay outside the gene matches. CDR3 bases read: TGTGCCAGCAGTTCGCCTACTAGCGGGGGGGACAATGAG. It yields the protein CASSSPTSGGDNE. The full CDR3 protein is CASSSPTSGGDNEQFF.

A note on this clone: The CDR3 end falls 3 residues outside the read, so it is completed with the germline J gene. The chain recombines TRBV5-1 with TRBJ2-3; possibly TRBD1 for D (6 bases). The V and J ends lost 3 bases and 3 bases respectively, with 11 bases between them. Per the germline V gene, CDR1 is SGHRS and CDR2 is YFSETQ. CDR3 size: 14 residues. CDR3 sequence: CASSSKGQTDTQYF. Partial CDR3 DNA: TGCGCCAGCAGCTCTAAAGGACAGACAGATACG.

As regards this clone: The CDR3 end is not reached by the read, which stops 3 residues before it; the germline J gene fills it in. The J gene is TRBJ2-2, the V gene TRBV4-1, with 10 bases aligning to TRBD1. With V trimmed by 3 bases and J by 6 bases, 7 bases remained unmatched. CDR1 is MGHRA and CDR2 is YSYEKL in the germline V gene. This CDR3 is 16 amino acids long. CDR3 bases read: TGCGCCAGCAGCCATCCCCGGGACAGGGGTTCCGGGGAG. Translating it yields CASSHPRDRGSGE. The CDR3 in full is CASSHPRDRGSGELFF.

Points on this clone: The read terminates 3 residues before the CDR3 end, so the remaining end is supplied by the germline J gene. Distinct nucleotide sequences in the sample also encode this CDR3. The rearrangement uses TRBV10-3 and TRBJ1-5, with 9 bases fitting TRBD1. The germline CDR1 and CDR2 sequences are ENHRY and SYGVKD. The CDR3 extends over 15 amino acids. V dropped 6 bases and J dropped 3; count of bases not matched to a gene: 6. Partial CDR3 DNA: TGTGCCATCAGGGACGGGACAGGGTCCAATCAGCCC. Amino acids: CAIRDGTGSNQP. The whole CDR3 protein is CAIRDGTGSNQPQHF.

For this clone: The read finishes 3 residues shy of the CDR3 end, and the germline J gene is used to complete it. The chain is built from TRBV7-8 and TRBJ2-1, with D tentatively TRBD1 (6 bases). Trimming cost V 3 bases and J 2 bases, with 11 bases left between them. The germline V gene has CDR1 SGHVS and CDR2 FQNEAQ. This CDR3 is built from 15 residues. Incomplete CDR3 DNA: TGTGCCAGCAGCTTGGAACAGGGAACCTACAATGAG. It codes for CASSLEQGTYNE. The entire CDR3 sequence reads CASSLEQGTYNEQFF.